The 24 T cell receptor beta chains below come from one sample, sequenced in a study of identical twins. TCRdb independently ran MiXCR on the 5' RACE reads; one entry per CDR3 protein. The table includes about 530,000 distinct CDR3 sequences, 20% to 25% detected once. The same data also went into a second study, on yellow fever vaccine responses in identical twins.

Sample: CD4+ T cells sorted from blood. These receptors came from a young woman in good health.

This clonotype showed up just a few times. The chain uses TRBV20-1 and TRBJ2-5; either TRBD1 or TRBD2 may fit D (5 bases each). V was cut by 6 bases and J by 10 bases, with 18 bases left in between. Germline CDR1 and CDR2: DFQATT and SNEGSKA (reference sequence). The CDR3 loop spans 12 amino acids. The CDR3 reads CSAPPPRGGQYF. Here the CDR3 DNA reads TGCAGTGCCCCTCCCCCCCGGGGCGGCCAGTACTTC.

This clonotype appeared a few times. V is TRBV5-1 and J is TRBJ2-7; TRBD2 is a possible D gene (6 bases). Germline CDR1 reads SGHRS; CDR2 reads YFSETQ. This CDR3 is built from 17 residues. Deletions cut 2 bases from V and 0 bases from J, with 18 bases between. In DNA form, the CDR3 reads TGCGCCAGCAGCTTAGGGAAGGGACTCCTTAGCTCCTACGAGCAGTACTTC. This sequence encodes CASSLGKGLLSSYEQYF. Full variable domain (missing parts from reference TRBV5-1 and TRBJ2-7): KAGVTQTPRYLIKTRGQQVTLSCSPISGHRSVSWYQQTPGQGLQFLFEYFSETQRNKGNFPGRFSGRQFSNSRSEMNVSTLELGDSALYLCASSLGKGLLSSYEQYFGPGTRLTVT.

There are a few counts of this clonotype. V is TRBV7-2 and J is TRBJ2-1; D call uncertain. Germline CDR1 reads SGHTA; CDR2 reads FQGNSA. Trimming took 2 bases from V and 8 from J, leaving 7 bases between them. The CDR3 spans 12 residues. CDR3 DNA sequence: TGTGCCAGCAGCTTAATTCTCCATGAGCAGTTCTTC. It encodes CASSLILHEQFF.

This clonotype was observed a handful of times. The rearrangement links TRBV4-1 to TRBJ1-5; 10 bases are shared with TRBD1. The V and J ends lost 3 bases and 6 bases, in that order; junction bases with no gene match: 5. Germline CDR1 reads MGHRA; CDR2 reads YSYEKL. The CDR3 extends over 15 amino acids. CDR3 residues: CASSQTGGNFQPQHF. CDR3 DNA: TGCGCCAGCAGCCAGACAGGGGGCAACTTTCAGCCCCAGCATTTT.

V is TRBV6-1 and J is TRBJ2-1; 10 nucleotides match TRBD1. V lost 9 bases, J lost 0 bases, and 11 bases stayed unmatched. This CDR3 has 17 amino acids. Germline-derived CDR1 and CDR2 are MNHNS and SASEGT. In nucleotides, the CDR3 is TGTGCCAGTGACAGGGGGCTTTTGAATCCCTCCTACAATGAGCAGTTCTTC. Protein product: CASDRGLLNPSYNEQFF.

This clonotype was picked up a small number of times. The rearrangement joins TRBV10-3 to TRBJ2-7; a possible D gene is TRBD2 (6 bases). This CDR3 is 13 amino acids long. The germline V gene encodes CDR1 ENHRY and CDR2 SYGVKD. Deletions cut 8 bases from V and 2 bases from J, with 13 bases between. CDR3 nucleotides: TGTGCCATCTCCCAGGGCGGGACCTACGAGCAGTACGTC. Translation: CAISQGGTYEQYV.

V is TRBV19 and J is TRBJ2-2, with 9 nucleotides matching TRBD1. CDR3 length: 15 residues. Trimming removed 10 bases from V and 4 bases from J; junction bases left unmatched: 10. Per germline, CDR1 LNHDA and CDR2 SQIVND (reference sequence). CDR3 nucleotide sequence: TGTGCCACCGCAACAGGGGGCGCTCCCACCGGGGAGCTGTTTTTT. Translating gives CATATGGAPTGELFF.

This clonotype was detected a few times. The chain combines TRBV2 with TRBJ2-2; D is uncertain. Trimming took 0 bases from V and 6 from J, leaving 17 bases between them. CDR1 is SNHLY and CDR2 is FYNNEI in the germline V gene. This CDR3 is built from 17 residues. The CDR3 region is CASSEAHRLSKAGELFF. The CDR3 DNA sequence: TGTGCCAGCAGTGAAGCGCACCGGCTTAGTAAGGCCGGGGAGCTGTTTTTT.

To note about this clonotype: At one end the junction does not follow the germline gene, possibly because of a read error. The chain combines TRBV7-9 with TRBJ2-1, with TRBD2 matching 12 bases. This CDR3 contains 14 residues. Looked up from germline, CDR1 is SEHNR and CDR2 is FQNEAQ (reference sequence). CDR3 amino acids: CASTLGTSGNEQFF. As DNA, the CDR3 is TGTGCCAGCACCTTAGGGACTAGCGGGAATGAGCAGTTCTTC.

This clonotype showed up just a few times. V gene TRBV3-1 combines with J gene TRBJ1-5; D gene ambiguous. Looked up from germline, CDR1 is LGHDT and CDR2 is YNNKEL (reference sequence). The CDR3 extends over 13 amino acids. V dropped 3 bases and J dropped 10 bases, with 13 bases sitting between them. CDR3 coding DNA: TGTGCCAGCAGCCAGAAAACTAATCTACCCCAGCATTTT. The encoded protein is CASSQKTNLPQHF.

The V call is TRBV4-1, the J call TRBJ2-3; 8 nucleotides align to TRBD1. V shed 4 bases, J shed 2 bases, and the junction held 8 bases outside the gene matches. This CDR3 comprises 16 residues. Germline CDR1 MGHRA, CDR2 YSYEKL. This CDR3 reads CASSPRDRTYTDTQYF. CDR3 nucleotide sequence: TGCGCCAGCAGCCCCCGGGACAGGACCTACACAGATACGCAGTATTTT.

This clonotype was observed a handful of times. The chain combines TRBV20-1 with TRBJ1-1, with D possibly being TRBD1 (6 bases). The CDR3 sequence is 20 residues long. CDR1 is DFQATT and CDR2 is SNEGSKA in the germline V gene (reference sequence). V was pared by 3 bases and J by 3 bases, with 32 bases between. DNA for the CDR3: TGCAGTGCTAGGACGACCCCAAGGCAGGGGAACCTGAGACCTGACACTGAAGCTTTCTTT. Translated: CSARTTPRQGNLRPDTEAFF.

The rearrangement joins TRBV5-1 to TRBJ2-5; 8 positions agree with TRBD2. CDR3 length: 16 amino acids. The germline V gene has CDR1 SGHRS and CDR2 YFSETQ. V trimming: 4 bases; J trimming: 3 bases; junction bases outside the gene matches: 11. The CDR3 DNA reads TGCGCCAGCAGCCCAGGAGCCACTAGCGGAGAAGAGACCCAGTACTTC. It specifies CASSPGATSGEETQYF.

This sequence joins TRBV5-1 and TRBJ2-1; possibly TRBD1 for D (6 bases). From germline, CDR1 is SGHRS and CDR2 YFSETQ. V was trimmed by 4 bases and J by 5 bases, leaving 16 bases between them. The CDR3 has 15 residues. As DNA, the CDR3 is TGCGCCAGCAGCACACTCACAGGGCGCGACAATGAGCAGTTCTTC. Translation gives CASSTLTGRDNEQFF.

The V gene is TRBV11-3, the J gene TRBJ2-2; 7 bases align to TRBD1. Unmatched junction bases numbered 1, after V lost 2 bases and J lost 7 bases. The germline V gene has CDR1 SGHNT and CDR2 YENEEA. This CDR3 region has 13 residues. CDR3 DNA sequence: TGTGCCAGCAGCTTAAGGACAGGCGGGGAGCTGTTTTTT. It specifies CASSLRTGGELFF.

This chain uses TRBV19 with TRBJ2-1; 12 bases match TRBD1. Germline V CDR1 and CDR2: LNHDA, SQIVND (reference sequence). This CDR3 comprises 14 residues. V was pared by 8 bases and J by 7 bases, with 6 bases of the junction left unmatched. The CDR3 DNA sequence: TGTGCCAGTGGGGGACAGGGGGCGAGGAATGAGCAGTTCTTC. Translating gives CASGGQGARNEQFF.

This clonotype was recorded a few times. This rearrangement joins TRBV11-2 to TRBJ2-1; no definite D call. V was shortened by 1 base and J by 2 bases, with 18 bases between the two germline ends. The CDR3 is made up of 18 amino acids. Germline V CDR1 and CDR2: SGHAT, FQNNGV. Here the CDR3 DNA reads TGTGCCAGCAGCTTAGTTCCCCAAAGTGGTAAGCCCTACAATGAGCAGTTCTTC. This translates into CASSLVPQSGKPYNEQFF.

The chain carries TRBV19 and TRBJ1-1; D call uncertain. V lost 7 bases and J lost 0, with 6 bases in between. CDR1 is LNHDA and CDR2 is SQIVND in the germline V gene (reference sequence). CDR3 length equals 12 residues. The CDR3 nucleotides read TGTGCCAGTACCTATATGAACACTGAAGCTTTCTTT. It is translated as CASTYMNTEAFF.

This chain connects TRBV5-1 to TRBJ2-1, with 7 nucleotides matching TRBD2. CDR3 length: 17 residues. Unmatched junction bases numbered 6, after V lost 0 bases and J lost 0 bases. The germline V gene has CDR1 SGHRS and CDR2 YFSETQ. This CDR3 is CASSLGIAGDSYNEQFF. The CDR3 DNA follows: TGCGCCAGCAGCTTGGGAATCGCGGGAGACTCCTACAATGAGCAGTTCTTC.

The chain carries TRBV7-8 and TRBJ2-5; TRBD2 is a possible D gene (6 bases). The germline V and J ends were trimmed by 11 bases and 4 bases, with 20 bases remaining between them. CDR1 is SGHVS and CDR2 is FQNEAQ in the germline V gene. The CDR3 has 14 amino acids. In nucleotides, the CDR3 is TGTGCCGGGGGAGCCAACGCGGGGACAGAGACCCAGTACTTC. Amino acid sequence: CAGGANAGTETQYF.

This clonotype was counted only a few times. The J gene is TRBJ2-4, the V gene TRBV3-1; D unresolved. Trimming pared 3 bases from V and 1 base from J, leaving 10 bases between. There are 15 residues in the CDR3. Germline V gene data show CDR1 as LGHDT and CDR2 as YNNKEL (reference sequence). CDR3 amino acids: CASSHGEFAKNIQYF. CDR3 DNA sequence: TGTGCCAGCAGCCATGGGGAATTTGCCAAAAACATTCAGTACTTC.

This clonotype appeared many times. The chain joins TRBV5-1 to TRBJ2-7, with 8 bases aligning to TRBD2. Losses at the gene ends were 0 bases for V and 0 bases for J; bases not matched to a gene: 5. The CDR3 loop spans 16 amino acids. Germline V gene sequence: CDR1 SGHRS, CDR2 YFSETQ. CDR3 in DNA: TGCGCCAGCAGCTTGGGGCCGACTAGCGCCTCCTACGAGCAGTACTTC. It encodes CASSLGPTSASYEQYF.

The chain links TRBV3-1 to TRBJ1-1, with 7 bases fitting TRBD1. The junction had 6 bases not matched to a gene; V was cut back by 3 bases and J by 11 bases. The CDR3 runs 12 residues. CDR1 is LGHDT and CDR2 is YNNKEL in the germline V gene (reference sequence). CDR3 nucleotides: TGTGCCAGCAGCCAGGTGACAGGGTTGGCTTTCTTT. It encodes CASSQVTGLAFF.

This clonotype was detected a few times. This rearrangement joins TRBV3-1 to TRBJ2-4; D is ambiguous. The CDR3 loop spans 14 amino acids. CDR1 is LGHDT, CDR2 YNNKEL, per germline (reference sequence). V lost 1 base to trimming and J lost 6 bases, with 10 bases between them. The CDR3: CASSQGLDINIQYF. The CDR3 DNA follows: TGTGCCAGCAGCCAAGGTTTGGATATAAACATTCAGTACTTC.